This T cell receptor (beta chain) was identified during a study of blood T cell repertoires in COVID-19. Overall study: T cells, B-cell-depleted T cells, or PBMCs provided the cDNA or gDNA that served as material.

The germline gives CDR1 SGHVS, CDR2 FNYEAQ. The CDR3 sequence is 13 residues long. The junction had 6 bases not matched to a gene; V was cut back by 5 bases and J by 7 bases. Libraries were prepared by immunoSEQ multiplex PCR; TCRdb keeps only in-frame clonotypes and omits some of them. The sample lists 200,000 to 250,000 clones; around 86% were seen once. Sequencing was carried out using peripheral blood. The TCR sequence derives from an older woman with COVID-19, enrolled during active disease. This chain links TRBV7-6 with TRBJ2-7, with 9 bases matching TRBD2. The CDR3 nucleotides are TGTGCCAGCAGCCGAACTAGCGGGTGGGAGCAGTACTTC. This sequence encodes CASSRTSGWEQYF.